This TCR beta chain was observed in a study of blood T cell repertoires in COVID-19. Study information: T cells, B-cell-depleted T cells, or PBMCs supplied cDNA or gDNA.

This table comes from immunoSEQ multiplex PCR, and its TCRdb copy is limited to in-frame clones, with some not included. The data show about 250,000 clones, with roughly 88% seen just once and 5.5% to 6.5% held by the top ten. Recruited during active infection, patients (from Seattle) were subsequently followed longitudinally. V lost 6 bases and J 7 bases, leaving 10 bases between the germline ends. The CDR3 has 12 amino acids. Source material: peripheral blood. The chain carries TRBV12-3 or TRBV12-4 and TRBJ1-5; D is unclear. The receptor's source is an elderly woman with COVID-19, enrolled during active disease. CDR3 nucleotide sequence: TGTGCCAGCAGCCCTACGGGGCAGCCCCAGCATTTT. This sequence encodes CASSPTGQPQHF.